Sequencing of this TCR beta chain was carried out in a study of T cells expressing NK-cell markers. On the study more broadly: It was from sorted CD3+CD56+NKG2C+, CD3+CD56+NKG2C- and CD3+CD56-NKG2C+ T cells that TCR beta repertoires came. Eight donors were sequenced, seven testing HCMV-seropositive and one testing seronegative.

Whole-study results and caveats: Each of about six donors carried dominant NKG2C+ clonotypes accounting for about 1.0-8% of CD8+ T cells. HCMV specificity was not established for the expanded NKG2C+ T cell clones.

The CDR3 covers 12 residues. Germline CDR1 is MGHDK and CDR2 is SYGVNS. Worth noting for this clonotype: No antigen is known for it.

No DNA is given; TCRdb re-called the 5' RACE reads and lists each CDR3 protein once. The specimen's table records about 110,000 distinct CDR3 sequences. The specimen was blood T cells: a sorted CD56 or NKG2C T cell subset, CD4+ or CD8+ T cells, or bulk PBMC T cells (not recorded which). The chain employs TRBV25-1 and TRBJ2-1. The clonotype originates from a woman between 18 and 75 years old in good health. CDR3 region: CASSEFGNEQFF.